This TCR beta chain came from a study of CD8 T cells in ankylosing spondylitis. Study results and caveats: Reactive arthritis synovial fluid and blood were previously reported to contain some motif variants. Clones tied to disease were said to be significantly enriched in matched ankylosing spondylitis synovial fluid. Seemingly characteristic of ankylosing spondylitis blood was a TCR beta motif consisting of roughly 8 highly homologous variants.

The table lists this clonotype with many counts. As yet, its antigen is unknown. The CDR3 runs to 15 residues. The ends lost 6 bases at V and 9 bases at J; junction bases unmatched: 12. Construction of TCR beta libraries was performed using quantitative 5'-RACE with molecular barcodes. MiXCR, run by TCRdb on the 5' RACE reads, gives a single entry per CDR3 protein. This repertoire shows around 300,000 distinct CDR3 sequences, about a fifth found once; its top ten account for 3% to 4%. The TCR sequence derives from a female donor with ankylosing spondylitis or in good health (not recorded which). The sequenced sample was blood, either unsorted or a sorted T cell fraction (not recorded which). This rearrangement joins TRBV12-3 or TRBV12-4 to TRBJ2-1; 9 bases line up with TRBD1. The CDR3 coding sequence is TGTGCCAGCAGACATAGGGACAGGGTTAAGGGTGAGCAGTTCTTC. This encodes CASRHRDRVKGEQFF.